This T cell receptor (beta chain) was sequenced for a study of relationships among human T cell subsets. The CD45RA-negative fraction was bead-selected with anti-CD45RO to obtain memory T cells. The trim removed 1 base at V and 5 bases at J, leaving 2 bases unmatched. CDR3 length: 14 amino acids. Germline V lookup: CDR1 DFQATT, CDR2 SNEGSKA (reference sequence). This clonotype came up a few times. Its target is not known. Whole-study findings and limits: Bead sorting may have left some CD4+CD8+ double-positive cells. Over 50% of CD8+ cytotoxic sequences were in clones over 100 reads; regulatory and Th2 had few.

The T cell receptor alpha and beta CDR3 regions were amplified from mRNA by semiquantitative ARM-PCR. Tagged nested gene-specific primers were used first, then communal superprimers amplified exponentially. Each CDR3 protein gets one entry after TCRdb re-called the multiplex PCR reads with MiXCR. The sample contains 8,500 to 10,000 distinct CDR3 sequences, around 52% of which appear only once. This receptor was identified in a man between 35 and 55 years old in good health. The gene calls are TRBV20-1 and TRBJ2-6; 7 bases are a match to TRBD1. The sample taken for sequencing was memory T cells sorted from blood. The CDR3 DNA is TGCAGTGCTAGAGCAGGGGGTTGGGCCAACGTCCTGACTTTC. Its translation: CSARAGGWANVLTF.